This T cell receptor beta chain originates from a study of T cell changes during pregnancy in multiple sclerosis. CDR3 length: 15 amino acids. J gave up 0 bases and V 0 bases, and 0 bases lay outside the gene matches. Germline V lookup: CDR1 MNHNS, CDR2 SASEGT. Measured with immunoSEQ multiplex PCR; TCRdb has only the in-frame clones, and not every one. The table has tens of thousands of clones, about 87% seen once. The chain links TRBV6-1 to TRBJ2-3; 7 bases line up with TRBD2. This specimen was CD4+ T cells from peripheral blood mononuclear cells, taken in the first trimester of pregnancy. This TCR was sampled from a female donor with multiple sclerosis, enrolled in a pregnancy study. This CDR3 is CASSEASGSTDTQYF. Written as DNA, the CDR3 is TGTGCCAGCAGTGAAGCTAGCGGGAGCACAGATACGCAGTATTTT.